This entry concerns a single TCR beta chain. No antigen is known for it. The sample is drawn from a study of identical twins. Notes on the study in general: There were fewer insertions in abundant cord blood beta clonotypes, but memory repertoires showed no such pattern.

Carrying unique molecular identifiers, the cDNA also gained a universal primer site through template switching. One entry per CDR3 protein, called by TCRdb with MiXCR from the 5' RACE reads. The sample shows 200,000 to 250,000 distinct CDR3 sequences, roughly 7% of them seen only once. CDR1 and CDR2 (germline): SGHAT, FQNNGV. V lost 0 bases to trimming and J lost 4 bases; unmatched junction nucleotides: 6. This CDR3 region has 18 residues. These data also formed part of another study, on yellow fever vaccine responses in identical twins.

This receptor was obtained from a woman under 30 in good health. The sample was memory (CD45RO+) T cells sorted from blood. This chain uses TRBV11-2 with TRBJ2-1; 13 bases agree with TRBD2. In nucleotides, the CDR3 is TGTGCCAGCAGCTTAGATTCCACTAGCGGGGGGGTATACAATGAGCAGTTCTTC. Protein sequence: CASSLDSTSGGVYNEQFF.